These 18 T cell receptor beta chains came from one sample sequenced in a study of Ad26.COV2.S vaccination and SARS-CoV-2 variants. The treatment here: approximately 18 received Ad26.COV2.S at low or high dose, single or two shots; 5 received placebo; per-sample allocation not given. Following the first vaccine or placebo injection, samples were taken on day 63. Only in-frame clones appear in the TCRdb table, and some are missing; sequencing was by immunoSEQ multiplex PCR. The sample has approximately 500,000 clones, approximately 90% seen once. Sequenced here: peripheral blood, sampled in a trial of Ad26.COV2.S vaccine versus placebo. These receptors all stem from a person between 18 and 65 years old who received the Ad26.COV2.S COVID-19 vaccine or a placebo.

This sequence joins TRBV11-2 and TRBJ1-5; tentatively, D is TRBD1 (6 bases). Trimming took 1 base from V and 3 from J, leaving 10 bases between them. Per the germline V gene, CDR1 is SGHAT and CDR2 is FQNNGV. This CDR3 region has 15 residues. The CDR3 is CASSLGTASNQPQHF. In DNA form, the CDR3 reads TGTGCCAGCAGCTTAGGGACAGCCTCCAATCAGCCCCAGCATTTT.

This chain uses TRBV3-1 (or the pseudogene TRBV3-2) with TRBJ1-1, with 11 bases matching TRBD1. Germline V gene sequence: CDR1 LGHDT, CDR2 YNNKEL (reference sequence). V was clipped by 4 bases and J by 3 bases; unmatched bases: 19. The CDR3 is 20 residues long. CDR3 coding DNA: TGTGCCAGCAGCCCTCCGTTGGAAAGGACAGGGGGCCGACCCCACACTGAAGCTTTCTTT. This gives the protein CASSPPLERTGGRPHTEAFF.

V gene TRBV6-5 combines with J gene TRBJ2-3; maybe TRBD2 (5 bases). V dropped 6 bases and J dropped 10 bases, with 17 bases sitting between them. From germline, CDR1 is MNHEY and CDR2 SVGAGI. This CDR3 contains 13 residues. Written as DNA, the CDR3 is TGTGCCAGCAGCGAGTCGCCGCGGGTGGCGCAGTATTTT. Its protein product is CASSESPRVAQYF.

This clone showed up just once. J is TRBJ2-1 and V is TRBV19, with a possible D match to TRBD2 (5 bases). CDR3 length equals 14 residues. The germline V and J ends were trimmed by 3 bases and 7 bases, with 13 bases remaining between them. Germline V gene lookup returns CDR1 LNHDA and CDR2 SQIVND (reference sequence). The CDR3 coding sequence is TGTGCCAGTAGTATTTGGGCTAGCAGTAATGAGCAGTTCTTC. Its translation is CASSIWASSNEQFF.

The chain combines TRBV5-4 with TRBJ2-1; 11 bases align to TRBD2. Germline assignment: CDR1 SGHNT and CDR2 YYREEE (reference sequence). The junction had 4 bases not matched to a gene; V was cut back by 4 bases and J by 7 bases. CDR3 size: 14 residues. The CDR3 nucleotides are TGTGCCAGCAGCCGAACTAGCGGGAGTAATGAGCAGTTCTTC. Its protein is CASSRTSGSNEQFF.

This clone was found a few times. The J gene is TRBJ2-1, the V gene TRBV6-5; 10 bases are a match to TRBD2. Germline CDR1 MNHEY, CDR2 SVGAGI. CDR3 size: 16 residues. The V segment lost 2 bases and the J segment 8 bases; nucleotides outside the gene matches: 9. For the CDR3, the DNA is TGTGCCAGCAGTTACCTGAGCGGGAGGGCTTCCGATGAGCAGTTCTTC. Encoded protein: CASSYLSGRASDEQFF.

This clone was picked up a small number of times. In the same sample, other DNA sequences code for this CDR3. The rearrangement joins TRBV5-1 to TRBJ2-3, with a possible D match to TRBD2 (5 bases). The CDR3 sequence is 14 residues long. The V end lost 0 bases, the J end lost 5 bases, and 10 bases lay between the germline ends. CDR1 SGHRS and CDR2 YFSETQ come from the germline V gene. The CDR3 nucleotides read TGCGCCAGCAGCTTGGTCGGTGGAGGAGATACGCAGTATTTT. This translates into CASSLVGGGDTQYF.

This chain joins TRBV13 and TRBJ1-1; possibly TRBD1 for D (5 bases). There are 15 residues in the CDR3. CDR1 and CDR2 (germline): PRHDT, FYEKMQ (reference sequence). With 5 bases removed from V and 0 bases from J, the gap between germline ends came to 13 bases. The CDR3: CASSPGPPLNTEAFF. The CDR3, as DNA: TGTGCCAGCAGCCCGGGACCCCCCCTGAACACTGAAGCTTTCTTT.

The V gene is TRBV29-1, the J gene TRBJ2-1, with 8 bases identical to TRBD2. CDR3 size: 20 residues. Trimming removed 7 bases from V and 1 base from J; junction bases left unmatched: 24. Per germline, CDR1 SQVTM and CDR2 ANQGSEA. The CDR3 reads CSAQGGTRRQPRLSYNEQFF. DNA for the CDR3: TGCAGCGCTCAAGGGGGGACTAGGCGCCAACCTCGGCTATCCTACAATGAGCAGTTCTTC.

This clone was seen only once. The chain couples TRBV9 to TRBJ1-2; no firm D call. Germline values: CDR1 SGDLS, CDR2 YYNGEE. Trimming stripped 4 bases from V and 0 bases from J, with 13 bases between. The CDR3 has 15 residues. CDR3 in DNA: TGTGCCAGCAGCATGGCCCCGGGAGCTAACTATGGCTACACCTTC. Protein product: CASSMAPGANYGYTF.

This clone occurred once. The chain combines TRBV19 with TRBJ2-7; 7 positions agree with TRBD2. Germline trimming cut 7 bases from V and 9 bases from J; bases unmatched to any gene: 12. The CDR3 spans 13 residues. Per the germline V gene, CDR1 is LNHDA and CDR2 is SQIVND (reference sequence). The CDR3 loop reads CASKPTGTIRQYF. CDR3 sequence (DNA): TGTGCCAGTAAACCCACTGGGACTATTCGGCAGTACTTC. Together with reference TRBV19 and TRBJ2-7, the CDR3 gives the full variable domain: DGGITQSPKYLFRKEGQNVTLSCEQNLNHDAMYWYRQDPGQGLRLIYYSQIVNDFQKGDIAEGYSVSREKKESFPLTVTSAQKNPTAFYLCASKPTGTIRQYFGPGTRLTVT.

This chain uses TRBV5-6 with TRBJ2-7, with D unclear. The CDR3 has 14 amino acids. Trimming took 0 bases from V and 3 from J, leaving 10 bases between them. The V gene's germline CDR1 is SGHDT and CDR2 YYEEEE. Here the CDR3 reads CASSLGSPGYEQYF. The CDR3 DNA is TGTGCCAGCAGCTTGGGCAGTCCCGGCTACGAGCAGTACTTC.

This chain uses TRBV7-8 with TRBJ2-1; maybe TRBD2 (6 bases). Germline loops: CDR1 SGHVS, CDR2 FQNEAQ. V lost 1 base to trimming and J lost 5 bases, with 15 bases between them. The CDR3 runs 16 residues. The chain's CDR3 is CASSLVGGIAHNEQFF. The CDR3 DNA reads as TGTGCCAGCAGCTTAGTGGGGGGAATAGCTCACAATGAGCAGTTCTTC.

V usage is TRBV7-2 and J usage is TRBJ2-5; 10 bases fit TRBD2. The germline CDR1 and CDR2 sequences are SGHTA and FQGNSA. V lost 5 bases and J lost 7; bases outside the gene matches: 13. The CDR3 loop spans 16 amino acids. The CDR3 DNA reads as TGTGCCAGCAGCCCCCAGGGACTAGCGCCCTCGGGGACCCAGTACTTC. Its protein is CASSPQGLAPSGTQYF.

This chain joins TRBV28 and TRBJ2-1; 9 bases fit TRBD2. The CDR3 is 17 residues long. The ends lost 5 bases at V and 8 bases at J; junction bases unmatched: 16. Germline CDR1 reads MDHEN; CDR2 reads SYDVKM. The CDR3: CASSPDIWREGRDEQFF. The CDR3 DNA sequence: TGTGCCAGCAGTCCCGACATATGGCGGGAGGGCCGGGATGAGCAGTTCTTC.

The chain combines TRBV7-8 with TRBJ2-1; no firm D call. Trimming left V 5 bases short and J 3 bases short, with 14 bases between. There are 15 residues in the CDR3. The germline gives CDR1 SGHVS, CDR2 FQNEAQ. The CDR3 loop is CASSLRTGSYNEQFF. The CDR3 nucleotides are TGTGCCAGCAGCCTTCGTACGGGTAGCTACAATGAGCAGTTCTTC.

The chain combines TRBV28 with TRBJ2-7, with D unresolved. CDR1 is MDHEN, CDR2 SYDVKM, per germline. The CDR3 runs to 11 residues. The germline V and J ends were trimmed by 7 bases and 4 bases, with 8 bases remaining between them. The CDR3 spells CASKDGYEQYF. For the CDR3, the DNA is TGTGCCAGCAAGGACGGATACGAGCAGTACTTC.

This chain uses TRBV27 with TRBJ1-2; D remains ambiguous. V was shortened by 8 bases and J by 0 bases, with 13 bases between the two germline ends. This CDR3 contains 14 residues. CDR1 and CDR2 from the germline V gene are MNHEY and SMNVEV (reference sequence). Here the CDR3 reads CASAQRIANYGYTF. The CDR3 DNA follows: TGTGCCAGCGCCCAGAGAATAGCTAACTATGGCTACACCTTC.